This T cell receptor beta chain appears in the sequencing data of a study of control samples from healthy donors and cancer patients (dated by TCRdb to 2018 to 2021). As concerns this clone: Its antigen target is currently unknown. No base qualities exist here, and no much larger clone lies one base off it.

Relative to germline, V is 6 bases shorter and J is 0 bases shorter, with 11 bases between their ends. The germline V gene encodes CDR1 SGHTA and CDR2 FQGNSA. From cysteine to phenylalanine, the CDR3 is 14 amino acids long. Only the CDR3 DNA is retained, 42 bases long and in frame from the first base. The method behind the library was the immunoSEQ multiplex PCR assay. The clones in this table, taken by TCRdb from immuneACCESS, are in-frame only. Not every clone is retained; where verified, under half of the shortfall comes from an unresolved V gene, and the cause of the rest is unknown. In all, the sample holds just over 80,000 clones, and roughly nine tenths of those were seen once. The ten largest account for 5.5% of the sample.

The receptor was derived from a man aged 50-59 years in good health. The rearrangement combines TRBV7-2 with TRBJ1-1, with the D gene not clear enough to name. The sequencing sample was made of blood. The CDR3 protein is CASSTIGLNTEAFF. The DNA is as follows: TGTGCCAGCAGTACCATTGGGTTGAACACTGAAGCTTTCTTT.